This T cell receptor (beta chain) was found in a study of early T cells in non-severe SARS-CoV-2 infection. This clonotype was observed a handful of times. This CDR3 region has 13 residues. V was shortened by 6 bases and J by 2 bases, with 11 bases between the two germline ends. CDR1 is DFQATT and CDR2 is SNEGSKA in the germline V gene (reference sequence). Each CDR3 protein gets one entry after TCRdb re-called the 5' RACE reads with MiXCR. The top ten hold 4.5% of the sample, which has under 95,000 distinct CDR3 sequences, roughly 12% seen once. Sequencing input: whole blood. The sequence was collected from an adult who was a healthcare worker with PCR-confirmed SARS-CoV-2 infection or an uninfected control (not recorded which). The chain employs TRBV20-1 and TRBJ2-1; TRBD2 is a possible D gene (6 bases). The CDR3 is CSAGGVTYNEQFF. Written as DNA, the CDR3 is TGCAGTGCGGGGGGAGTCACCTACAATGAGCAGTTCTTC.